A selection of T cell receptor beta chains follows, all from one sample in a study of shared clonotypes between healthy human individuals. Produced via immunoSEQ multiplex PCR; TCRdb's table is partial and in-frame only. This sample has 1,400,000 or so clones, with just under 99% found just once. Sequencing was performed on naive CD4+ T cells sorted from blood. The receptors were sampled from a man aged 25-40 years in good health. Each CDR3 is given with its conserved first and last residue. The D gene is left open where the match is weak. Clone size is given for some rows only: seen once, a few or many times, or a class if the clone is expanded.

>NA|TRBV7-9|once|TRBJ1-4
CASSLVGDQTLATNEKLFF
TGTGCCAGCAGCTTAGTGGGGGATCAGACCCTTGCAACTAATGAAAAACTGTTTTTT
>NA|TRBV7-8|NA|TRBJ2-2
CASSPRTPNTGELFF
TGTGCCAGCAGCCCACGGACACCGAACACCGGGGAGCTGTTTTTT
>NA|TRBV9|once|TRBJ1-5
CASSVGGLGNQPQHF
TGTGCCAGCAGCGTAGGCGGTTTGGGCAATCAGCCCCAGCATTTT
>TRBD2|TRBV27|NA|TRBJ2-3
CASRQKRDSSGSTDTQYF
TGTGCCAGCAGGCAAAAACGGGACTCTAGCGGTAGCACAGATACGCAGTATTTT
>TRBD2|TRBV5-1|NA|TRBJ2-7
CASSRLSGTSVSYEQYF
TGCGCCAGCAGCCGCCTCTCCGGGACTAGCGTCTCCTACGAGCAGTACTTC
>NA|TRBV18|NA|TRBJ1-3
CASSPLDTLVSGNTIYF
TGTGCCAGCTCACCTCTGGACACCCTCGTCTCTGGAAACACCATATATTTT
>TRBD2|TRBV7-6|NA|TRBJ2-7
CATSHLAGGGSSYEQYF
TGTGCCACTTCCCACCTAGCGGGAGGGGGAAGCTCCTACGAGCAGTACTTC
>TRBD2|TRBV5-4|NA|TRBJ2-7
CASSDGAGVMHEQYF
TGTGCCAGCAGCGATGGGGCGGGAGTAATGCACGAGCAGTACTTC
>NA|TRBV29-1|NA|TRBJ1-2
CSVSDRFYGYTF
TGCAGCGTTTCCGACAGATTCTATGGCTACACCTTC
>NA|TRBV6-5|once|TRBJ1-1
CASRKGPTNTEAFF
TGTGCCAGCAGGAAGGGACCCACGAACACTGAAGCTTTCTTT
>TRBD1|TRBV9|NA|TRBJ2-6
CASSVAKGQESSGANVLTF
TGTGCCAGCAGCGTAGCAAAGGGACAGGAGAGCTCTGGGGCCAACGTCCTGACTTTC
>NA|TRBV18|NA|TRBJ1-1
CASSQGGTEAFF
TGTGCCAGCTCACAAGGGGGAACTGAAGCTTTCTTT
>NA|TRBV5-1|NA|TRBJ1-1
CASSPSGTAVEAFF
TGCGCCAGCAGCCCATCCGGGACGGCTGTTGAAGCTTTCTTT
>NA|TRBV9|NA|TRBJ1-1
CASSSRLLGERDTEAFF
TGTGCCAGCAGCTCTCGCCTCCTGGGGGAAAGGGACACTGAAGCTTTCTTT
>NA|TRBV27|NA|TRBJ1-5
CASRNYSNQPQHF
TGTGCCAGCAGAAACTATAGCAATCAGCCCCAGCATTTT
>TRBD1|TRBV10-3|NA|TRBJ2-1
CASRGDRAGFNEQFF
TGTGCCTCAAGGGGCGACAGGGCGGGTTTCAATGAGCAGTTCTTC
>NA|TRBV5-1|NA|TRBJ2-7
CASSLIGPSYEQYF
TGCGCCAGCAGCCTCATCGGGCCTTCGTACGAGCAGTACTTC
>NA|TRBV20-1|NA|TRBJ2-5
CSARVRTQYF
TGCAGTGCTAGAGTTCGGACCCAGTACTTC
>NA|TRBV7-2|NA|TRBJ1-3
CASSYQTGSTGNTIYF
TGTGCCAGCAGCTACCAGACAGGCTCCACTGGAAACACCATATATTTT
>NA|TRBV5-5|NA|TRBJ1-2
CASSLALGADYGYTF
TGTGCCAGCAGCTTGGCACTCGGGGCCGACTATGGCTACACCTTC
>NA|TRBV28|NA|TRBJ2-1
CASSFHLTGIYNEQFF
TGTGCCAGCAGTTTTCATCTGACAGGAATCTACAATGAGCAGTTCTTC
>TRBD2|TRBV5-1|once|TRBJ2-2
CAIRLAGTTGELFF
TGCGCCATACGACTAGCGGGAACTACCGGGGAGCTGTTTTTT
>NA|TRBV19|NA|TRBJ1-5
CASSMNGKDQPQHF
TGTGCCAGTAGTATGAATGGGAAGGATCAGCCCCAGCATTTT
>TRBD1|TRBV19|NA|TRBJ1-4
CASRQGTKEKLFF
TGTGCCAGTAGACAGGGGACGAAAGAAAAACTGTTTTTT
>NA|TRBV5-1|NA|TRBJ2-5
CASSGRETQYF
TGCGCCAGCAGTGGTAGGGAGACCCAGTACTTC
>TRBD1|TRBV18|NA|TRBJ2-1
CASSPKGAQGEQFF
TGTGCCAGCTCACCAAAGGGGGCGCAAGGTGAGCAGTTCTTC
>TRBD1|TRBV5-6|once|TRBJ2-7
CASSFLPTGGYEQYF
TGTGCCAGCAGCTTTTTACCGACAGGGGGATACGAGCAGTACTTC
>TRBD1|TRBV5-1|once|TRBJ1-2
CASSFDRGHGYTF
TGCGCCAGCAGCTTCGACAGGGGTCACGGCTACACCTTC
>NA|TRBV29-1|NA|TRBJ1-3
CSGGTGLGGNTIYF
TGCAGCGGGGGAACTGGGTTAGGTGGAAACACCATATATTTT
>NA|TRBV28|NA|TRBJ1-5
CASSQTYQPQHF
TGTGCCAGCAGTCAAACCTATCAGCCCCAGCATTTT
>TRBD1|TRBV7-2|NA|TRBJ2-7
CASSSGTGTLGQYF
TGTGCCAGCAGCTCCGGGACAGGGACCCTAGGGCAGTACTTC
>NA|TRBV11-3|NA|TRBJ1-1
CASSLEGAAPGTQSF
TGTGCCAGCAGCTTAGAGGGGGCGGCACCGGGAACCCAGTCCTTT
>TRBD1|TRBV5-1|NA|TRBJ2-7
CASSRGQSSSYEQYF
TGCGCCAGCAGCAGGGGACAGTCAAGCTCCTACGAGCAGTACTTC
>NA|TRBV18|NA|TRBJ2-7
CASSPTGTTVEQYF
TGTGCCAGCTCTCCAACCGGGACGACGGTCGAGCAGTACTTC
>TRBD2|TRBV27|NA|TRBJ2-1
CASSPYRPRLAAGGSLNEQFF
TGTGCCAGCAGTCCTTATAGGCCCCGACTAGCGGCTGGCGGGAGCCTCAATGAGCAGTTCTTC
>NA|TRBV28|NA|TRBJ1-4
CASSPRWGNEKLFF
TGTGCCAGCAGTCCCCGATGGGGGAATGAAAAACTGTTTTTT
>NA|TRBV6-6|NA|TRBJ2-7
CASSADYEQYF
TGTGCCAGCAGTGCCGACTACGAGCAGTACTTC
>NA|TRBV7-9|NA|TRBJ2-5
CASSLALAQETQYF
TGTGCCAGCAGCTTAGCACTAGCTCAAGAGACCCAGTACTTC
>NA|TRBV6-4|NA|TRBJ2-3
CASSDRANTQYF
TGTGCCAGCAGTGATAGGGCAAATACGCAGTATTTT
>NA|TRBV19|NA|TRBJ1-5
CASSIDGGGNQPQHF
TGTGCCAGTAGTATAGATGGGGGAGGGAATCAGCCCCAGCATTTT
>TRBD1|TRBV5-1|once|TRBJ2-5
CASSPHRGSGETQYF
TGCGCCAGCAGCCCGCACAGGGGGTCAGGGGAGACCCAGTACTTC
>NA|TRBV11-2|NA|TRBJ2-7
CASSFLRAPYEQYF
TGTGCCAGCAGCTTTTTGAGGGCACCCTACGAGCAGTACTTC
>TRBD1|TRBV5-1|NA|TRBJ1-2
CASSLVRQGASGYTF
TGCGCCAGCAGCTTAGTCAGACAGGGGGCTTCTGGCTACACCTTC
>NA|TRBV5-1|NA|TRBJ1-4
CASSLEVPGEKLFF
TGCGCCAGCAGCTTGGAGGTACCAGGCGAAAAACTGTTTTTT
>NA|TRBV6-1|NA|TRBJ2-7
CASRGAGAVYEQYF
TGTGCCAGCAGGGGGGCAGGGGCGGTCTACGAGCAGTACTTC
>NA|TRBV6-1|NA|TRBJ2-7
CASNTGSTVYEQYF
TGTGCCAGCAATACAGGGTCAACTGTCTACGAGCAGTACTTC
>TRBD2|TRBV7-6|NA|TRBJ2-6
CASSPWTSGISGANVLTF
TGTGCCAGCAGCCCTTGGACTAGCGGGATATCTGGGGCCAACGTCCTGACTTTC
>NA|TRBV7-9|NA|TRBJ1-2
CASSQDHYGYTF
TGTGCCAGCAGCCAGGACCACTATGGCTACACCTTC
>NA|TRBV15|NA|TRBJ2-5
CATSRGGGPQETQYF
TGTGCCACCAGCAGAGGGGGAGGCCCCCAAGAGACCCAGTACTTC
>NA|TRBV6-6|NA|TRBJ1-1
CASSYSAGTEAFF
TGTGCCAGCAGTTACTCGGCCGGAACTGAAGCTTTCTTT
>NA|TRBV28|NA|TRBJ1-2
CASSSLLLAKTF
TGTGCCAGCAGTTCCTTATTACTGGCTAAGACCTTC
>NA|TRBV5-6|NA|TRBJ2-7
CASSLVEYEQYF
TGTGCCAGCAGCTTGGTGGAATACGAGCAGTACTTC
>NA|TRBV28|NA|TRBJ2-7
CAIRENMGYEQYF
TGTGCCATCCGCGAGAACATGGGTTACGAGCAGTACTTC
>NA|TRBV11-3|NA|TRBJ2-1
CASSSPGPHAEQFF
TGTGCCAGCAGCTCCCCCGGACCCCACGCTGAGCAGTTCTTC
>NA|TRBV5-4|once|TRBJ2-3
CASSPRTTGTDTQYF
TGTGCCAGCAGCCCGCGAACAACAGGCACAGATACGCAGTATTTT
>NA|TRBV6-5|NA|TRBJ2-7
CASSYSSGVVGEQYF
TGTGCCAGCAGTTACTCTTCGGGAGTAGTAGGCGAGCAGTACTTC
>TRBD2|TRBV9|NA|TRBJ2-3
CASSAAGVQQYF
TGTGCCAGCAGCGCTGCGGGAGTCCAGCAGTATTTT
>TRBD1|TRBV9|NA|TRBJ1-1
CASSVGPGGMNTEAFF
TGTGCCAGCAGCGTAGGTCCAGGGGGGATGAACACTGAAGCTTTCTTT
>NA|TRBV27|once|TRBJ2-3
CASSLSGTDTQYF
TGTGCCAGCAGTTTATCTGGCACAGATACGCAGTATTTT
>NA|TRBV19|NA|TRBJ2-5
CASSTSTRGETQYF
TGTGCCAGTAGTACGTCGACGAGGGGGGAGACCCAGTACTTC